This TCR beta chain was captured by sequencing in a study of T cell repertoires in cytomegalovirus infection. TCRdb reprocessed the reads via MiXCR and lists one record per CDR3 protein. The repertoire includes almost 300,000 distinct CDR3 sequences, around 9.1% of them detected once, and 2% to 3% sits in the top ten. This clonotype was counted many times. The V segment lost 9 bases and the J segment 2 bases; nucleotides outside the gene matches: 9. The germline CDR1 and CDR2 sequences are SGHDT and YYEEEE. The CDR3 is 14 residues long. Sequenced sample: PBMCs. This receptor was identified in a human donor in good health (CMV status not recorded). Some clones in this sample may be carry-over from other donors' samples. This chain uses TRBV5-6 with TRBJ2-7, with 9 bases matching TRBD1. The CDR3 loop reads CATSDRGNPYEQYV. CDR3 sequence (DNA): TGTGCCACCTCGGACAGGGGAAATCCCTACGAGCAGTACGTC.